Below are 29 T cell receptor beta chains sequenced from a single sample in a study of vaccination and CD4 T cells after COVID-19. Their specific antigens are unknown. Sample treatment: approximately nine-day PBMC culture with coronavirus spike peptide pools or control peptides (ViraFEST assay). The Oncomine TCR Beta short-read assay was what sequenced the DNA obtained from cultured CD4+ T cells. TCRdb recomputed calls from the PCR reads with MiXCR, one row per CDR3 protein. The table has some 11,000 distinct CDR3 sequences, 41% seen once; the top ten hold under 14%. Sequences were derived from CD4+ T cells from blood, cultured in vitro, sampled after SARS-CoV-2 vaccination. The receptors come from a human donor who had recovered from COVID-19.

This clonotype was observed a few times. The chain has TRBV6-1 and TRBJ2-7; no clear D. Germline loops: CDR1 MNHNS, CDR2 SASEGT. CDR3 size: 11 residues. Trimming removed 1 base at V and 7 bases at J, with 5 bases between. DNA of the CDR3: TGTGCCAGCAGTGAAGACCGAGAGCAGTACTTC. It is translated as CASSEDREQYF.

The chain employs TRBV7-9 and TRBJ1-6; D might be TRBD1 (5 bases). Germline CDR1 SEHNR, CDR2 FQNEAQ (reference sequence). Trimming cost V 6 bases and J 9 bases, with 15 bases left between them. There are 14 residues in the CDR3. This CDR3 is CASRGAQTGSPLHF. As DNA, the CDR3 is TGTGCCAGCAGAGGGGCTCAAACCGGTTCACCCCTCCACTTT.

The CDR3 bases are TGTGCCACCAGTCCCAATGAAGGGCGCACCGGGGAGCTGTTTTTT. It specifies CATSPNEGRTGELFF. The chain couples TRBV24-1 to TRBJ2-2; no reliable D call. The CDR3 is made up of 15 amino acids. Germline V lookup: CDR1 KGHDR, CDR2 SFDVKD. Trimming removed 6 bases at V and 4 bases at J, with 14 bases between.

This clonotype was picked up one time. A much larger clone is a single base away; this may be a read error. The chain is built from TRBV5-6 and TRBJ2-5, with 8 nucleotides matching TRBD2. V lost 10 bases, J lost 4 bases, and 12 bases stayed unmatched. Germline V gene lookup returns CDR1 SGHDT and CDR2 YYEEEE. The CDR3 extends over 14 amino acids. The CDR3 here is CAGTLGGGRETQYF. CDR3 nucleotide sequence: TGTGCCGGCACCCTCGGGGGGGGCCGAGAGACCCAGTACTTC.

The chain links TRBV14 to TRBJ2-1; 8 bases fit TRBD2. The V and J ends lost 0 bases and 8 bases, in that order; junction bases with no gene match: 9. CDR3 size: 16 residues. CDR1 and CDR2 (germline): SGHDN, FVKESK. The CDR3, as DNA: TGTGCCAGCAGCCAAGATACCCAGCGGGAGAACCATGAGCAGTTCTTC. Amino acids: CASSQDTQRENHEQFF.

CDR3 amino acids: CASSRVSHQGTDTQYF. In DNA form, the CDR3 reads TGTGCCAGCAGCCGCGTTTCGCACCAAGGTACAGATACGCAGTATTTT. J is TRBJ2-3 and V is TRBV6-1; no definite D call. This CDR3 is 16 amino acids long. V was pared by 6 bases and J by 3 bases, with 19 bases between. Per the germline V gene, CDR1 is MNHNS and CDR2 is SASEGT.

This chain connects TRBV7-9 to TRBJ1-6, with TRBD1 matching 9 bases. V was clipped by 2 bases and J by 10 bases; unmatched bases: 9. The CDR3 contains 16 residues. The germline V gene has CDR1 SEHNR and CDR2 FQNEAQ (reference sequence). The CDR3 region is CASSLLRTGVSSPLHF. CDR3 nucleotide sequence: TGTGCCAGCAGCTTATTGAGGACAGGGGTATCCTCACCCCTCCACTTT.

The chain combines TRBV11-2 with TRBJ2-5; D is possibly TRBD1 (5 bases). Germline CDR1 SGHAT, CDR2 FQNNGV. V was trimmed by 2 bases and J by 0 bases, leaving 13 bases between them. This CDR3 is 16 amino acids long. CDR3 in amino acids: CASSLRTDRHQETQYF. DNA for the CDR3: TGTGCCAGCAGCTTAAGGACCGACAGACACCAAGAGACCCAGTACTTC.

The genes are TRBV20-1 and TRBJ2-7, with 9 bases identical to TRBD1. Trimming took 5 bases from V and 5 from J; bases not matched to a gene: 7. CDR1 is DFQATT, CDR2 SNEGSKA, per germline (reference sequence). This CDR3 is 13 amino acids long. The CDR3 region is CSAPGTGWNEQYF. The CDR3 DNA reads TGCAGTGCTCCCGGGACAGGGTGGAACGAGCAGTACTTC.

V gene TRBV6-2 or TRBV6-3 combines with J gene TRBJ1-1; D is uncertain. V lost 6 bases, J lost 1 base, and 6 bases lay in between. CDR1 and CDR2 (germline): MNHEY, SVGEGT. The CDR3 runs 12 residues. The CDR3: CASRDPNTEAFF. CDR3 sequence (DNA): TGTGCCAGCAGGGACCCGAACACTGAAGCTTTCTTT.

This clonotype came up a few times. V usage is TRBV20-1 and J usage is TRBJ2-3, with D possibly being TRBD2 (5 bases). V shed 0 bases and J shed 4 bases, with 11 bases lying between them. Per germline, CDR1 DFQATT and CDR2 SNEGSKA (reference sequence). CDR3 length: 14 amino acids. CDR3 protein: CSARERGLADTQYF. The DNA for the CDR3 is TGCAGTGCTAGAGAACGGGGTCTCGCAGATACGCAGTATTTT.

A remark on this clonotype: One end of the junction fails to match germline, which may point to a read error. The genes are TRBV7-3 and TRBJ2-1; D tentatively reads TRBD1 or TRBD2 (7 bases each). The germline CDR1 and CDR2 sequences are SGHTA and FQGTGA. This CDR3 is 13 amino acids long. The CDR3 DNA sequence: TGTGCCAGCAGCTTACAGGGGGGGCAATGGATGGTCTTC. It specifies CASSLQGGQWMVF.

This clonotype has just a few counts. The CDR3 bases are TGTGCCAGCAGTTTAAAAGGGGCCTACAATCAGCCCCAGCATTTT. Protein sequence: CASSLKGAYNQPQHF. This chain uses TRBV28 with TRBJ1-5, with a weak D call TRBD1 (5 bases). The CDR3 runs to 15 residues. Trimming removed 2 bases at V and 3 bases at J, with 11 bases between. Germline V CDR1 and CDR2: MDHEN, SYDVKM.

A remark on this clonotype: The CDR3 does not end in the conserved phenylalanine or tryptophan, so this is likely a read error. The rearrangement uses TRBV20-1 and TRBJ2-7; D is perhaps TRBD2 (5 bases). The germline V gene has CDR1 DFQATT and CDR2 SNEGSKA (reference sequence). Between the trimmed V and J ends, which lost 0 bases and 6 bases, there was a span of 12 bases. This CDR3 contains 13 residues. The CDR3 DNA reads TGCAGTGCTAGAGATGTCCTAGAGGGCGAGCAGTACCTC. Protein product: CSARDVLEGEQYL.

This sequence joins TRBV20-1 and TRBJ1-5; D is perhaps TRBD1 (5 bases). Germline CDR1 and CDR2: DFQATT and SNEGSKA (reference sequence). The CDR3 extends over 13 amino acids. Trimming took 0 bases from V and 6 from J, leaving 9 bases between them. The DNA for the CDR3 is TGCAGTGCTAGAGAGGGGGGGGGTCAGCCCCAGCATTTT. It codes for CSAREGGGQPQHF.

The chain is built from TRBV7-8 and TRBJ1-1; TRBD1 matches at 10 bases. With 1 base clipped from V and 4 bases from J, the junction kept 3 bases outside the gene matches. CDR3 length: 15 residues. Per germline, CDR1 SGHVS and CDR2 FQNEAQ. The chain's CDR3 is CASSLGDRGTTEAFF. The CDR3, as DNA: TGTGCCAGCAGCTTAGGGGACAGGGGTACCACTGAAGCTTTCTTT.

This sequence joins TRBV27 and TRBJ1-5; no clear D gene. In germline, CDR1 is MNHEY, CDR2 SMNVEV (reference sequence). V was pared by 6 bases and J by 7 bases, with 22 bases between. The CDR3 has 16 amino acids. CDR3 protein: CASRSLNLAGMQPQHF. CDR3 in DNA: TGTGCCAGCAGGTCCCTAAACCTCGCGGGGATGCAGCCCCAGCATTTT.

Points on this clonotype: A read error may account for a junction end that differs from germline. The rearrangement joins TRBV2 to TRBJ1-1; no clear D gene. The CDR3 extends over 10 amino acids. Germline V gene lookup returns CDR1 SNHLY and CDR2 FYNNEI. The CDR3 region is CTSLGTEAFF. The CDR3 coding sequence is TGTACCAGCCTAGGGACTGAAGCTTTCTTT.

This clonotype was detected only a few times. The chain is built from TRBV6-5 and TRBJ1-5; a weak D match, TRBD1 (6 bases). CDR3 size: 14 residues. The V end lost 2 bases, the J end lost 10 bases, and 15 bases lay between the germline ends. Germline V gives CDR1 MNHEY, CDR2 SVGAGI. CDR3 sequence reads: CASSYAAQGGPQHF. The CDR3 DNA follows: TGTGCCAGCAGTTACGCGGCACAGGGAGGTCCCCAGCATTTT.

V is TRBV28 and J is TRBJ1-2; perhaps TRBD1 as D (6 bases). Germline assignment: CDR1 MDHEN and CDR2 SYDVKM. This CDR3 has 14 residues. Trimming removed 5 bases at V and 6 bases at J, with 16 bases between. The CDR3 DNA is TGTGCCAGCAGTCCCGGGACATTTTTGGATGGCTACACCTTC. Translation gives CASSPGTFLDGYTF.

Only a few counts were recorded for this clonotype. The V gene is TRBV20-1, the J gene TRBJ1-1; no firm D call. Trimming shortened V by 6 bases and J by 0 bases, and 8 bases separated the two germline ends. CDR3 length: 12 residues. Germline V gene lookup returns CDR1 DFQATT and CDR2 SNEGSKA (reference sequence). CDR3 in amino acids: CSAAYVNTEAFF. CDR3 nucleotides: TGCAGTGCCGCTTACGTGAACACTGAAGCTTTCTTT.

This rearrangement joins TRBV19 to TRBJ2-3, with TRBD2 identical over 12 bases. Germline trimming cut 7 bases from V and 4 bases from J; bases unmatched to any gene: 6. From germline, CDR1 is LNHDA and CDR2 SQIVND (reference sequence). CDR3 length: 15 amino acids. CDR3 DNA sequence: TGTGCCAGTACCTCTAGCGGGAGGGGATCAGATACGCAGTATTTT. This translates into CASTSSGRGSDTQYF. Filled out from reference TRBV19 and TRBJ2-3, the complete variable domain reads DGGITQSPKYLFRKEGQNVTLSCEQNLNHDAMYWYRQDPGQGLRLIYYSQIVNDFQKGDIAEGYSVSREKKESFPLTVTSAQKNPTAFYLCASTSSGRGSDTQYFGPGTRLTVL.

The chain couples TRBV29-1 to TRBJ2-2, with D tentatively TRBD1 or TRBD2 (5 bases each). Trimming cost V 6 bases and J 4 bases, with 15 bases left between them. Germline-derived CDR1 and CDR2 are SQVTM and ANQGSEA. CDR3 length equals 14 residues. The CDR3 DNA reads TGCAGCGTGAGAGCCGGGACCGTCACCGGGGAGCTGTTTTTT. Translation: CSVRAGTVTGELFF.

This clonotype turned up a few times. The chain uses TRBV10-1 and TRBJ1-5; D remains ambiguous. Germline-derived CDR1 and CDR2 are WNHNN and SYGVQD (reference sequence). The CDR3 runs 14 residues. Trimming stripped 6 bases from V and 2 bases from J, with 11 bases between. The CDR3 here is CASRDGAGNQPQHF. As DNA, the CDR3 is TGCGCCAGCAGGGATGGTGCGGGCAATCAGCCCCAGCATTTT.

This clonotype was found once. This rearrangement joins TRBV6-5 to TRBJ2-1; possibly TRBD1 for D (6 bases). V was trimmed by 2 bases and J by 5 bases, leaving 7 bases between them. The CDR3 consists of 13 residues. From germline, CDR1 is MNHEY and CDR2 SVGAGI. CDR3 region: CASSYRTDNEQFF. In DNA form, the CDR3 reads TGTGCCAGCAGTTACCGGACAGACAATGAGCAGTTCTTC.

This clonotype was counted only a few times. This CDR3 reads CASSYRPRTRENSPLHF. The DNA for the CDR3 is TGTGCCAGCAGTTATCGCCCAAGGACACGGGAGAATTCACCCCTCCACTTT. The chain carries TRBV6-2 or TRBV6-3 and TRBJ1-6, with D tentatively TRBD1 (5 bases). Trimming cost V 3 bases and J 7 bases, with 19 bases left between them. The length of the CDR3 is 17 residues. The germline CDR1 and CDR2 sequences are MNHEY and SVGEGT.

The rearrangement joins TRBV6-1 to TRBJ1-4, with TRBD1 identical over 12 bases. The CDR3 runs to 15 residues. Germline V gene lookup returns CDR1 MNHNS and CDR2 SASEGT. Unmatched junction bases numbered 8, after V lost 11 bases and J lost 4 bases. The CDR3 DNA sequence: TGTGCCGGGGGGACAGGGGGCAAGGGTAATGAAAAACTGTTTTTT. Its protein is CAGGTGGKGNEKLFF.

This clonotype showed up just a few times. DNA of the CDR3: TGTGCCAGCAGCTTAAGCGGGAACCAAGAGACCCAGTACTTC. Its protein is CASSLSGNQETQYF. The V call is TRBV7-2, the J call TRBJ2-5; TRBD2 agrees at 7 bases. Germline CDR1 and CDR2: SGHTA and FQGNSA. This CDR3 comprises 14 residues. Losses at the gene ends were 2 bases for V and 0 bases for J; bases not matched to a gene: 0.

This clonotype was seen a handful of times. CDR3 nucleotides: TGTGCCAGCTCTAGGGGGGGAGAATTCGCCGGGGAGCTGTTTTTT. Residues: CASSRGGEFAGELFF. The chain combines TRBV7-2 with TRBJ2-2; D might be TRBD2 (7 bases). V lost 8 bases, J lost 6 bases, and 19 bases lay in between. Germline lookup yields CDR1 SGHTA and CDR2 FQGNSA. The CDR3 runs to 15 residues.